These 9 T cell receptor beta chains came from one sample sequenced in a study of blood T cells in healthy people across ages. Next came a second PCR, run for about 7 to 12 cycles, which used a sample-barcoded 5' primer along with a J-beta primer mix. TCRdb reanalysed the 5' RACE reads using MiXCR and keeps one entry per CDR3 protein. Among about 1.1 million distinct CDR3 sequences listed, roughly two fifths were seen once. The sequenced material came from blood. The receptors shown here come from a man younger than 30 in good health.

The chain joins TRBV6-1 to TRBJ2-3; the match to TRBD2 covers 9 bases. Trimming at V came to 4 bases and at J to 2 bases, leaving 7 bases not matched to a gene. The CDR3 covers 16 residues. Germline CDR1 reads MNHNS; CDR2 reads SASEGT. The CDR3 DNA follows: TGTGCCAGCAGTGCCCGTAGCGGGGGAACCACAGATACGCAGTATTTT. This translates into CASSARSGGTTDTQYF.

The chain links TRBV2 to TRBJ2-7; 7 positions agree with TRBD2. The J segment lost 2 bases and the V segment lost 2 bases, leaving 6 bases of the junction unmatched. The CDR3 consists of 15 residues. CDR1 SNHLY and CDR2 FYNNEI come from the germline V gene. The CDR3 protein is CASSEIGGGAYEQYF. CDR3 in DNA: TGTGCCAGCAGTGAAATCGGTGGGGGGGCCTACGAGCAGTACTTC.

This sequence joins TRBV6-1 and TRBJ2-3; either TRBD1 or TRBD2 may fit D (5 bases each). This CDR3 has 14 residues. From germline, CDR1 is MNHNS and CDR2 SASEGT. The ends were cut back, 0 bases at V and 5 bases at J, with 9 bases in the middle. The CDR3 sequence: CASSEARGRDTQYF. The CDR3 bases are TGTGCCAGCAGTGAAGCACGGGGCAGAGATACGCAGTATTTT.

This chain uses TRBV6-1 with TRBJ1-1; no reliable D call. Germline-derived CDR1 and CDR2 are MNHNS and SASEGT. Trimming removed 7 bases from V and 6 bases from J, with 12 bases in between. This CDR3 contains 12 residues. The CDR3 DNA follows: TGTGCCAGCAAGGGAAACCTGCCTGAAGCTTTCTTT. Amino acid sequence: CASKGNLPEAFF.

The chain is built from TRBV4-2 and TRBJ1-1; maybe TRBD1 (6 bases). Germline loops: CDR1 LGHNA, CDR2 YNFKEQ. This CDR3 region has 17 residues. Trimming pared 4 bases from V and 3 bases from J, leaving 21 bases between. CDR3 sequence (DNA): TGTGCCAGCAGCCGAAGGGGGTATACGGGTTTGGACACTGAAGCTTTCTTT. Protein product: CASSRRGYTGLDTEAFF.

Concerning this clonotype itself: This may be a read error: a much more frequent sequence differs by one nucleotide. This CDR3 reads CASSLRRLGPEQYF. In DNA, the CDR3 is TGTGCCAGCAGTTTGAGGCGGCTTGGCCCCGAGCAGTACTTC. The rearrangement uses TRBV28 and TRBJ2-7; the D is unclear. Trimming cost V 3 bases and J 6 bases, with 15 bases left between them. Germline V gene sequence: CDR1 MDHEN, CDR2 SYDVKM. CDR3 length equals 14 residues.

This clonotype was found a few times. This sequence joins TRBV20-1 and TRBJ1-5; D unresolved. CDR3 size: 13 residues. The germline CDR1 and CDR2 sequences are DFQATT and SNEGSKA (reference sequence). Trimming pared 2 bases from V and 0 bases from J, leaving 5 bases between. Written as DNA, the CDR3 is TGCAGTGCTAGAATGTATAGCAATCAGCCCCAGCATTTT. This codes for CSARMYSNQPQHF.

This clonotype was recorded a few times. The gene calls are TRBV6-5 and TRBJ1-2; possibly TRBD1 for D (5 bases). Germline CDR1 MNHEY, CDR2 SVGAGI. The CDR3 covers 15 residues. V lost 7 bases, J lost 6 bases, and 21 bases lay in between. The CDR3 DNA is TGTGCCAGCACCAATACGGGGACTTCAGGGCATGGCTACACCTTC. Amino acid sequence: CASTNTGTSGHGYTF.

The gene calls are TRBV24-1 and TRBJ2-1; D is perhaps TRBD1 (6 bases). V was clipped by 6 bases and J by 5 bases, with 16 bases between them. This CDR3 contains 15 residues. The germline CDR1 and CDR2 sequences are KGHDR and SFDVKD. CDR3 in amino acids: CATSQFEGVDNEQFF. CDR3 nucleotides: TGTGCCACCAGTCAGTTTGAGGGGGTCGACAATGAGCAGTTCTTC.